One and the same sample provided the 14 T cell receptor beta chains below, sequenced in a study of blood T cell repertoires in COVID-19. The repertoire was sequenced with immunoSEQ multiplex PCR; TCRdb's copy has only in-frame clones and lacks some. The sample includes approximately 270,000 clones, roughly 86% of them seen just once. The sequencing input was peripheral blood. The source is a man aged 35-49 years with active or convalescent COVID-19.

This clone came up a few times. J is TRBJ1-5 and V is TRBV6-6, with TRBD1 matching 8 bases. V trimming: 5 bases; J trimming: 0 bases; junction bases outside the gene matches: 9. Germline loops: CDR1 MNHNY, CDR2 SVGAGI (reference sequence). There are 17 residues in the CDR3. This chain's CDR3 is CASSPWTGRLSNQPQHF. The CDR3 DNA is TGTGCCAGCAGTCCCTGGACAGGGCGCCTTAGCAATCAGCCCCAGCATTTT.

The V call is TRBV6-5, the J call TRBJ2-7; 9 positions match TRBD2. CDR1 is MNHEY, CDR2 SVGAGI, per germline. V was clipped by 2 bases and J by 6 bases; unmatched bases: 5. This CDR3 is 14 amino acids long. The DNA of the CDR3 is TGTGCCAGCAGTTACGGCCTAGCGGGGCTCGAGCAGTACTTC. Its protein is CASSYGLAGLEQYF.

The CDR3 DNA follows: TGTGCCAGCAGTGGAACTAGCGTCCTCACCGGCGGGCTGTTTTTT. It is translated as CASSGTSVLTGGLFF. The gene calls are TRBV2 and TRBJ2-2; 7 bases map to TRBD2. Trimming took 4 bases from V and 13 from J; bases not matched to a gene: 15. From germline, CDR1 is SNHLY and CDR2 FYNNEI. This CDR3 is built from 15 residues.

The genes are TRBV9 and TRBJ2-3; 7 nucleotides match TRBD1. The length of the CDR3 is 15 residues. J was trimmed by 2 bases and V by 2 bases; bases with no gene match: 5. Germline V gives CDR1 SGDLS, CDR2 YYNGEE. CDR3 DNA sequence: TGTGCCAGCAGCGTTTCGGACAGGCTCACAGATACGCAGTATTTT. This translates into CASSVSDRLTDTQYF.

This clone was recorded a few times. The DNA for the CDR3 is TGTGCCAGCAGCCTCACCAGGGTCGGGGCCAACGTCCTGACTTTC. The encoded protein is CASSLTRVGANVLTF. The rearrangement uses TRBV5-4 and TRBJ2-6; weak D call: TRBD1 (5 bases). V dropped 4 bases and J dropped 4 bases, with 12 bases sitting between them. CDR3 length: 15 amino acids. CDR1 and CDR2 (germline): SGHNT, YYREEE (reference sequence).

In its sample, this clone was seen once. The chain combines TRBV5-1 with TRBJ2-1, with 13 bases identical to TRBD2. V lost 1 base, J lost 7 bases, and 8 bases stayed unmatched. Germline V gene lookup returns CDR1 SGHRS and CDR2 YFSETQ. The CDR3 is made up of 17 amino acids. CDR3: CASSLTGTSGRGNEQFF. As DNA, the CDR3 is TGCGCCAGCAGCTTGACGGGTACTAGCGGGAGGGGTAATGAGCAGTTCTTC.

V and J are TRBV6-6 and TRBJ1-6; 9 nucleotides align to TRBD1. The germline V gene encodes CDR1 MNHNY and CDR2 SVGAGI (reference sequence). CDR3 length: 14 amino acids. V trimming: 5 bases; J trimming: 9 bases; junction bases outside the gene matches: 5. The CDR3 protein is CASSGTGLSSPLHF. In nucleotides, the CDR3 is TGTGCCAGCAGTGGGACAGGGCTCAGTTCACCCCTCCACTTT.

The V gene is TRBV5-4, the J gene TRBJ2-1, with 7 bases aligning to TRBD1. J was trimmed by 1 base and V by 3 bases; bases with no gene match: 4. The CDR3 extends over 15 amino acids. Per germline, CDR1 SGHNT and CDR2 YYREEE (reference sequence). The CDR3 region has the DNA TGTGCCAGCAGCTCCCAGGGGGAGTCCTACAATGAGCAGTTCTTC. Protein product: CASSSQGESYNEQFF.

This chain links TRBV7-9 with TRBJ2-7; no clear D gene. Trimming removed 4 bases at V and 6 bases at J, with 10 bases between. Germline V gene sequence: CDR1 SEHNR, CDR2 FQNEAQ (reference sequence). CDR3 length equals 12 residues. The CDR3 nucleotides are TGTGCCAGCAGCTCCGGGTCCCTCGAGCAGTACTTC. Translation: CASSSGSLEQYF.

The chain carries TRBV3-1 (or the pseudogene TRBV3-2) and TRBJ2-1; 9 nucleotides line up with TRBD1. CDR3 length: 16 residues. V lost 5 bases and J lost 6; bases outside the gene matches: 11. Germline CDR1 LGHDT, CDR2 YNNKEL (reference sequence). Here the CDR3 DNA reads TGTGCCAGCAGCACATGGGGACAGGGTAAAGGCAATGAGCAGTTCTTC. This gives the protein CASSTWGQGKGNEQFF.

The genes are TRBV5-1 and TRBJ1-2; D call uncertain. With 4 bases removed from V and 8 bases from J, the gap between germline ends came to 15 bases. Germline CDR1 SGHRS, CDR2 YFSETQ. This CDR3 has 13 amino acids. The chain's CDR3 is CASSRQDAWGYTF. Written as DNA, the CDR3 is TGCGCCAGCAGCCGACAAGATGCTTGGGGCTACACCTTC. Supplemented by reference TRBV5-1 and TRBJ1-2, the full variable domain reads KAGVTQTPRYLIKTRGQQVTLSCSPISGHRSVSWYQQTPGQGLQFLFEYFSETQRNKGNFPGRFSGRQFSNSRSEMNVSTLELGDSALYLCASSRQDAWGYTFGSGTRLTVV.

V gene TRBV5-6 combines with J gene TRBJ1-2; 8 bases agree with TRBD1. The CDR3 consists of 17 residues. V was clipped by 4 bases and J by 1 base; unmatched bases: 12. Per germline, CDR1 SGHDT and CDR2 YYEEEE. CDR3 in amino acids: CASSMDPGQVVNYGYTF. CDR3 DNA: TGTGCCAGCAGCATGGACCCGGGACAGGTGGTTAACTATGGCTACACCTTC.

V gene TRBV5-6 combines with J gene TRBJ2-6, with a tentative D call TRBD1 (6 bases). CDR3 length: 18 amino acids. Trimming took off 2 bases at V and 0 bases at J, with 15 bases between the two ends. Per germline, CDR1 SGHDT and CDR2 YYEEEE. The CDR3 nucleotides are TGTGCCAGCAGCTTCCCAAACACAGGGACCTCTGGGGCCAACGTCCTGACTTTC. It specifies CASSFPNTGTSGANVLTF.

This clone appeared a single time. The chain couples TRBV2 to TRBJ2-1; maybe TRBD1 (5 bases). The V and J ends lost 5 bases and 1 base respectively, with 9 bases between them. This CDR3 region has 14 residues. Germline V gene lookup returns CDR1 SNHLY and CDR2 FYNNEI. CDR3 loop: CASSQGSSYNEQFF. DNA of the CDR3: TGTGCCAGCAGTCAGGGTTCATCCTACAATGAGCAGTTCTTC.